The 15 T cell receptor beta chains reported below all come from one sample, sequenced in a study of regulatory T cells in long-lasting Graves disease. Library construction for TCR beta used iRepertoire HTBI primers and Arm-PCR of CDR3 regions. TCRdb itself ran the multiplex PCR reads through MiXCR, one entry per CDR3 protein. The sample lists 650,000 to 850,000 distinct CDR3 sequences, 30% occurring once. Indicated time point: persistent/refractory GD, antithyroid drugs over 5 years with positive TRAb. PBMC-extracted RNA yielded the TCR library. Sequenced material: peripheral blood mononuclear cells (PBMCs), taken when the disease was refractory, from a patient treated with antithyroid drugs. These receptors were taken from a female donor with Graves disease.

This sequence joins TRBV6-1 and TRBJ1-6, with unresolved D. The germline CDR1 and CDR2 sequences are MNHNS and SASEGT. The ends were cut back, 8 bases at V and 10 bases at J, with 12 bases in the middle. CDR3 length: 12 amino acids. The CDR3 region is CASSERESPLHF. In DNA form, the CDR3 reads TGTGCCAGCTCGGAGCGGGAGTCACCCCTCCACTTT.

A remark on this clonotype: The CDR3 does not close with the conserved phenylalanine or tryptophan, likely indicating a read error. The chain combines TRBV28 with TRBJ1-2; D is uncertain. V was clipped by 6 bases and J by 4 bases, with 27 bases between them. Germline V gives CDR1 MDHEN, CDR2 SYDVKM. The CDR3 is 18 amino acids. The chain's CDR3 is CASSPELGEPLIRYGYTL. CDR3 bases: TGTGCCAGCAGCCCTGAATTAGGCGAGCCCCTAATACGCTATGGCTACACCCTC.

This clonotype showed up many times. The chain recombines TRBV28 with TRBJ1-1, with D perhaps TRBD1 (5 bases). V lost 1 base and J 4 bases, leaving 19 bases between the germline ends. CDR1 is MDHEN, CDR2 SYDVKM, per germline. The CDR3 totals 17 residues. CDR3 nucleotide sequence: TGTGCCAGCAGTTTATTCCCTCGGGGGGGACGGATCACTGAAGCTTTCTTT. It specifies CASSLFPRGGRITEAFF.

This clonotype has ten or more counts. This chain uses TRBV2 with TRBJ1-2, with TRBD1 identical over 7 bases. CDR3 length: 14 amino acids. V was clipped by 5 bases and J by 5 bases; unmatched bases: 8. CDR1 and CDR2 (germline): SNHLY, FYNNEI. Written as DNA, the CDR3 is TGTGCCAGCAGTTCCGCAGGGGGAAATTATGGCTACACCTTC. Protein sequence: CASSSAGGNYGYTF.

At least ten counts were recorded for this clonotype. The CDR3 spells CASRTGQWSEKLFF. In DNA form, the CDR3 reads TGTGCCAGCCGGACAGGGCAATGGAGTGAAAAACTGTTTTTT. The chain carries TRBV2 and TRBJ1-4; 8 bases are shared with TRBD1. The CDR3 loop spans 14 amino acids. V was clipped by 8 bases and J by 7 bases; unmatched bases: 9. Germline-derived CDR1 and CDR2 are SNHLY and FYNNEI.

This chain uses TRBV5-6 with TRBJ2-2; D tentatively fits TRBD1 or TRBD2 (5 bases each). Germline values: CDR1 SGHDT, CDR2 YYEEEE. This CDR3 comprises 15 residues. The V end lost 3 bases, the J end lost 10 bases, and 19 bases lay between the germline ends. The CDR3, as DNA: TGTGCCAGCAGCTCCAGGGAGAGACTCCGGTCGGAGCTGTTTTTT. Amino acids: CASSSRERLRSELFF.

The J gene is TRBJ1-2, the V gene TRBV7-9, with TRBD1 matching 11 bases. Germline CDR1 reads SEHNR; CDR2 reads FQNEAQ (reference sequence). The CDR3 loop spans 15 amino acids. The ends lost 3 bases at V and 4 bases at J; junction bases unmatched: 4. The DNA for the CDR3 is TGTGCCAGCAGCTTCGGGACAGGGGGTTTCTATGGCTACACCTTC. Its protein is CASSFGTGGFYGYTF.

This clonotype was seen ten or more times. This rearrangement joins TRBV6-1 to TRBJ1-1, with a weak D call TRBD1 (6 bases). CDR3 length equals 15 residues. Trimming took off 7 bases at V and 4 bases at J, with 19 bases between the two ends. Germline CDR1 reads MNHNS; CDR2 reads SASEGT. The CDR3 DNA follows: TGTGCCAGCACCCTAAACGGGGGCGCGGGCACTGAAGCTTTCTTT. Protein product: CASTLNGGAGTEAFF.

This clonotype has only one observation. V is TRBV5-1 and J is TRBJ1-2; D gene unclear. CDR3 length: 11 amino acids. The ends were cut back, 6 bases at V and 7 bases at J, with 10 bases in the middle. The V gene's germline CDR1 is SGHRS and CDR2 YFSETQ. This CDR3 reads CASTGFGGYTF. The CDR3, as DNA: TGCGCCAGCACGGGCTTTGGTGGCTACACCTTC.

There are a few counts of this clonotype. J is TRBJ1-5 and V is TRBV20-1, with TRBD1 matching over 12 bases. The V and J ends lost 0 bases and 5 bases, in that order; junction bases with no gene match: 8. CDR3 length equals 17 residues. Per the germline V gene, CDR1 is DFQATT and CDR2 is SNEGSKA (reference sequence). The CDR3 DNA reads TGCAGTGCTAGAGACAGCCACGGGACAGGGGGCGATCAGCCCCAGCATTTT. Its translation: CSARDSHGTGGDQPQHF.

The rearrangement uses TRBV5-1 and TRBJ2-2; D may be TRBD1 (5 bases). From germline, CDR1 is SGHRS and CDR2 YFSETQ. The CDR3 loop spans 16 amino acids. V was shortened by 5 bases and J by 4 bases, with 18 bases between the two germline ends. The CDR3 bases are TGCGCCAGCAGTCGCTCCAGGGTCCTAGGCACCGGGGAGCTGTTTTTT. It encodes CASSRSRVLGTGELFF.

In this sample, this clonotype turned up a few times. The genes are TRBV12-3 or TRBV12-4 and TRBJ1-5, with 9 bases identical to TRBD1. CDR3 size: 14 residues. J lost 6 bases, V lost 6 bases, and 6 bases had no gene match. CDR3 sequence reads: CASSLTGGVQPQHF. In DNA, the CDR3 is TGTGCCAGCAGCCTGACAGGGGGAGTTCAGCCCCAGCATTTT.

Many counts were recorded for this clonotype. The J gene is TRBJ2-5, the V gene TRBV11-1, with D possibly being TRBD2 (6 bases). In germline, CDR1 is SGHAT, CDR2 FQDESV (reference sequence). The CDR3 loop spans 17 amino acids. The V and J ends lost 5 bases and 1 base respectively, with 20 bases between them. The CDR3 nucleotides are TGTGCCAGCAGCCCAGGACTAATGAGGCGTGGCCAAGAGACCCAGTACTTC. It yields the protein CASSPGLMRRGQETQYF.

This clonotype was seen a few times. The CDR3 region has the DNA TGTGCCAGCAGTTTATCTCTAGGGACCGTTGATGGCTACACCTTC. This codes for CASSLSLGTVDGYTF. The chain recombines TRBV12-3 or TRBV12-4 with TRBJ1-2; TRBD1 might be the D (5 bases). With 2 bases removed from V and 6 bases from J, the gap between germline ends came to 16 bases. The CDR3 contains 15 residues.

This clonotype came up once. J is TRBJ1-2 and V is TRBV5-1; the D gene is possibly TRBD1 (5 bases). The germline V and J ends were trimmed by 5 bases and 8 bases, with 19 bases remaining between them. In germline, CDR1 is SGHRS, CDR2 YFSETQ. The CDR3 covers 14 residues. This chain's CDR3 is CASSPLVGTAGYTF. CDR3 sequence (DNA): TGCGCCAGCAGTCCCTTGGTAGGGACTGCGGGCTACACCTTC.